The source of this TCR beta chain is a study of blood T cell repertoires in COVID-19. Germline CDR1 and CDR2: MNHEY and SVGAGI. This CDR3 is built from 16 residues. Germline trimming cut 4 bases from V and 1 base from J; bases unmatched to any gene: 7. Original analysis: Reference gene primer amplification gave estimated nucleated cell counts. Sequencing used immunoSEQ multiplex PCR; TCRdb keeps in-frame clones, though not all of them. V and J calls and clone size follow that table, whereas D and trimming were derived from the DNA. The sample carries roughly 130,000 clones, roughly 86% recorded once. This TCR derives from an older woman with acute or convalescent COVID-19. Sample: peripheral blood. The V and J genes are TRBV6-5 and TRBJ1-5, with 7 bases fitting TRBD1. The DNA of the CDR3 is TGTGCCAGCAGTTCCCGGACAGGTTTAAGCAATCAGCCCCAGCATTTT. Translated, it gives CASSSRTGLSNQPQHF.